A selection of T cell receptor beta chains follows, all from one sample in a study of low-dose radiotherapy and immunotherapy resistance in tumors. TCRdb re-derived calls from the reads in MiXCR, one entry per CDR3 protein. The sample yields roughly 60,000 distinct CDR3 sequences, less than 25% seen once. The sequences come from PBMCs, collected before treatment. The receptors derive from a male donor with prostate cancer. CDR3s include the opening cysteine and the closing phenylalanine or tryptophan. A D gene is named only where the DNA matches it firmly. Where a row states a size, it is once, few, many or the class of an expanded clone; other rows omit it.

TRBV12-3/TRBV12-4	many	TRBJ1-1	NA	TGTGCCAGCAGGTGGGGGCAGGGTGAAGCTTTCTTT	CASRWGQGEAFF
TRBV7-2	many	TRBJ1-2	NA	TGTGCCAGCAGCTTGCGGCCTCCCACGGGCGGCTACACCTTC	CASSLRPPTGGYTF
TRBV30	NA	TRBJ2-5	TRBD2	TGTGCCTGGAGTGTACGCGGGGGAGGCCAAGAGACCCAGTACTTC	CAWSVRGGGQETQYF
TRBV29-1	NA	TRBJ2-1	TRBD2	TGCAGCGCCGATTTAGCGGGAATCCTTGACAATGAGCAGTTCTTC	CSADLAGILDNEQFF
TRBV27	few	TRBJ2-7	TRBD2	TGTGCCAGCAGTCCGGGACTAGGGTACGAGCAGTACTTC	CASSPGLGYEQYF
TRBV7-8	NA	TRBJ1-4	NA	TGTGCCAGCAGCTTAGTCTTGGGAAAACTGTTTTTT	CASSLVLGKLFF
TRBV7-6	many	TRBJ1-3	NA	TGTGCCAGCAGCTCCAGCCAAGGAAAACTTTCTGGAAACACCATATATTTT	CASSSSQGKLSGNTIYF
TRBV6-6	NA	TRBJ2-2	NA	TGTGCCAGCAGTCTAAGGGGGGCCGGGGAGCTGTTTTTT	CASSLRGAGELFF
TRBV7-3	many	TRBJ2-1	TRBD2	TGTGCCAGCAGCTTTAGGCTAGCGGGGCACAATGAGCAGTTCTTC	CASSFRLAGHNEQFF
TRBV27	many	TRBJ2-6	NA	TGTGCCAGCAGTTTACGTCGTTCTTCGGTCGGGACCCCCTCTGGGGCCAACGTCCTGACTTTC	CASSLRRSSVGTPSGANVLTF
TRBV7-2	few	TRBJ1-1	TRBD1	TGTGCCAGCAGCCTATCAGGGGGGATCTCTGAAGCTTTCTTT	CASSLSGGISEAFF
TRBV29-1	once	TRBJ2-1	NA	TGCAGCGTTGGAGGGAGAATGGCCTACAATGAGCAGTTCTTC	CSVGGRMAYNEQFF
TRBV6-2/TRBV6-3	many	TRBJ2-1	NA	TGTGCCAGCAGTTATCAGGGCAATGAGCAGTTCTTC	CASSYQGNEQFF
TRBV2	many	TRBJ2-3	TRBD2	TGTGCCAGCAGTGACGGGGGGAGTACGCAGTATTTT	CASSDGGSTQYF
TRBV28	many	TRBJ2-1	NA	TGTGCCACCACCGAGGGGGGGTACAACAATGAGCAGTTCTTC	CATTEGGYNNEQFF
TRBV5-5	NA	TRBJ2-5	NA	TGTGCCAGCAGCTTGACTTCGACTCATCAAGAGACCCAGTACTTC	CASSLTSTHQETQYF
TRBV7-3	many	TRBJ2-2	TRBD2	TGTGCCAGCGGCCCTCGGGGGGGGAAATCCGGGGAGCTGTTTTTT	CASGPRGGKSGELFF
TRBV10-1	many	TRBJ2-7	TRBD2	TGCGCCAGCAGTGAGAAGTTCACAGCTAGACTAGCGGGGGACTACGAGCAGTACTTC	CASSEKFTARLAGDYEQYF
TRBV5-4	many	TRBJ2-1	NA	TGTGCCAGCAGCTTGGCCCAGGGAGAGCAGTTCTTC	CASSLAQGEQFF
TRBV13	NA	TRBJ2-2	TRBD2	TGTGCCAGCAGCGTAGAAGCGGGGGTGATCGGGGAGCTGTTTTTT	CASSVEAGVIGELFF
TRBV20-1	few	TRBJ2-7	TRBD2	TGCAGTGCTAAAAAGCGGGACTACGAGCAGTACTTC	CSAKKRDYEQYF
TRBV20-1	many	TRBJ2-7	NA	TGCAGTGCTAGAGCCCCCTCAGCGAGAAGAGAGCAGTACTTC	CSARAPSARREQYF
TRBV27	many	TRBJ2-7	TRBD1	TGTGCCAGCAGTACCCGGGACAGGGGAGACGAGCAGTACTTC	CASSTRDRGDEQYF
TRBV3-1	many	TRBJ2-1	NA	TGTGCCAGCAGCCAAGAGGGCTGGACCGAGCAGTTCTTC	CASSQEGWTEQFF
TRBV28	many	TRBJ1-4	NA	TGTGCCAGCAGCCGGCCCTCAACTAATGAAAAACTGTTTTTT	CASSRPSTNEKLFF
TRBV19	many	TRBJ1-4	NA	TGTGCCAGTAGATTTACGAATGCAACTAATGAAAAACTGTTTTTT	CASRFTNATNEKLFF
TRBV6-1	many	TRBJ1-5	NA	TGTGCCAGCAGTGAATTTCGGGCAGGGTTGGCCAATCAGCCCCAGCATTTT	CASSEFRAGLANQPQHF
TRBV6-2/TRBV6-3	few	TRBJ2-7	NA	TGTGCCAGCACGACTTCCGGGACTGCACCCTACGAGCAGTACTTC	CASTTSGTAPYEQYF
TRBV5-1	many	TRBJ2-1	TRBD2	TGCGCCAGCAGCTTGGTTCTAGCGGGAGGGCTCTCCTACAATGAGCAGTTCTTC	CASSLVLAGGLSYNEQFF
TRBV2	many	TRBJ1-2	NA	TGTGCCAGCAGTGAGAAGGGGATACTAGGCTACACCTTC	CASSEKGILGYTF
TRBV6-2/TRBV6-3	many	TRBJ2-7	NA	TGTGCCAGCACTACTGGGTACGAGCAGTACTTC	CASTTGYEQYF
TRBV24-1	many	TRBJ2-7	NA	TGTGCCACCAGTGACCAGGGAACCTACGAGCAGTACTTC	CATSDQGTYEQYF
TRBV27	NA	TRBJ2-3	TRBD1	TGTGCCAGCAGTCCGCGGGACAGGGTGTCAGATACGCAGTATTTT	CASSPRDRVSDTQYF
TRBV18	many	TRBJ2-5	NA	TGTGCCAGCTCACCGTCACAAGAGACCCAGTACTTC	CASSPSQETQYF
TRBV10-3	many	TRBJ2-3	NA	TGTGCCATCAGTGATGGGGTAAACACAGATACGCAGTATTTT	CAISDGVNTDTQYF
TRBV4-1	many	TRBJ2-3	TRBD1	TGCGCCAGCAGCCAAGTTCACAGGGGGGATACGCAGTATTTT	CASSQVHRGDTQYF
TRBV6-4	many	TRBJ1-5	NA	TGTGCCAGCAGTGACGAGGTTAATCAGCCCCAGCATTTT	CASSDEVNQPQHF
TRBV11-2	few	TRBJ2-3	TRBD1	TGTGCCAGCAGCTTAGGAGGGGGCCCAGATACGCAGTATTTT	CASSLGGGPDTQYF
TRBV29-1	few	TRBJ2-4	TRBD2	TGCAGCGGCCGGGACTATACAAACATTCAGTACTTC	CSGRDYTNIQYF
TRBV29-1	many	TRBJ2-1	NA	TGCAGCGTTGCGGTAGGTAGCGGAGCTAATGAGCAGTTCTTC	CSVAVGSGANEQFF
TRBV19	many	TRBJ1-3	NA	TGTGCCAGTAGGGTCGGGGCTGCTGGAAACACCATATATTTT	CASRVGAAGNTIYF
TRBV12-3/TRBV12-4	NA	TRBJ1-5	TRBD1	TGTGCCAGCAGTCCTATTGACAGGGCCAACAATCAGCCCCAGCATTTT	CASSPIDRANNQPQHF
TRBV20-1	NA	TRBJ2-3	TRBD2	TGCAGTGCTAGGGCGGGGGACCCTAGCACAGATACGCAGTATTTT	CSARAGDPSTDTQYF
TRBV6-2/TRBV6-3	NA	TRBJ2-1	TRBD1	TGTGCCAGCAGCCGAACCGGGACAGACCACAATGAGCAGTTCTTC	CASSRTGTDHNEQFF
TRBV5-1	many	TRBJ2-7	NA	TGCGCCAGCAGCTTCGGCAGTTACGAGCAGTACTTC	CASSFGSYEQYF
TRBV2	many	TRBJ2-5	TRBD1	TGTGCCAGCAGTATGCAGGGGGCGGGAGAGACCCAGTACTTC	CASSMQGAGETQYF
TRBV2	many	TRBJ1-5	TRBD1	TGTGCCAGCAGTCGACAGGGAGACAATCAGCCCCAGCATTTT	CASSRQGDNQPQHF
TRBV13	NA	TRBJ2-5	NA	TGTGCCAGCAGCTTAGGACAGGGAATGGAGACCCAGTACTTC	CASSLGQGMETQYF
TRBV27	few	TRBJ1-1	NA	TGTGCCAGCAGTTTATCCCCTTTAAACACTGAAGCTTTCTTT	CASSLSPLNTEAFF
TRBV4-1	many	TRBJ2-1	NA	TGCGCCAGCTCACCGCAGGACTACAATGAGCAGTTCTTC	CASSPQDYNEQFF
TRBV3-1	many	TRBJ2-5	NA	TGTGCCAGCAGCCAGGGGCGGGGCGAGACCCAGTACTTC	CASSQGRGETQYF
TRBV20-1	many	TRBJ2-7	NA	TGCAGCGCCCTCCCGGGCCTTCAACAGGGACTCGAGCAGTACTTC	CSALPGLQQGLEQYF
TRBV6-2/TRBV6-3	many	TRBJ2-2	NA	TGTGCCAGCAGTTACCCCAGACGGGGGACGAACACCGGGGAGCTGTTTTTT	CASSYPRRGTNTGELFF
TRBV5-3	NA	TRBJ2-3	NA	TGTGCCAGCAGCGCGATGAGGGTAGATACGCAGTATTTT	CASSAMRVDTQYF
TRBV6-2/TRBV6-3	few	TRBJ2-1	TRBD1	TGTGCCAGCAGTTACAATCTGGAAGCCCTCCGGGGACAGGGGGTATACAATGAGCAGTTCTTC	CASSYNLEALRGQGVYNEQFF
TRBV20-1	many	TRBJ1-5	NA	TGCAGTGCTAGAGTTGGGACACCTAGCAATCAGCCCCAGCATTTT	CSARVGTPSNQPQHF